The source of this TCR beta chain is a study of early T cells in non-severe SARS-CoV-2 infection. Study as a whole: The study sequenced bulk RNA from unsorted whole blood, with chains unpaired. Study-wide results and caveats: VDJdb matches were skewed toward anti-spike CD8 T cell responses.

This clonotype was counted only a few times. The target antigen is unknown. CDR3 length: 13 residues. Germline CDR1 is SGHTA and CDR2 is FQGNSA. Trimming removed 6 bases from V and 6 bases from J, with 13 bases in between. The TCR library protocol attached unique molecular identifiers to the individual cDNA molecules. TCRdb reanalysed the 5' RACE reads using MiXCR and keeps one entry per CDR3 protein. The table records 90,000 to 120,000 distinct CDR3 sequences, 8.5% to 14% of them present only once. Sample: whole blood. The clonotype comes from an adult who was a healthcare worker with PCR-confirmed SARS-CoV-2 infection or an uninfected control (not recorded which). The chain joins TRBV7-2 to TRBJ2-3; D is possibly TRBD2 (6 bases). CDR3 region: CASRDGGQDTQYF. CDR3 coding DNA: TGTGCCAGCAGAGACGGAGGGCAGGATACGCAGTATTTT.